This entry lists 21 T cell receptor beta chains sequenced from one sample in a study of blood T cell repertoires in COVID-19. Here immunoSEQ multiplex PCR was the method, and the copy in TCRdb shows in-frame clones only, minus some. The top ten hold 1.5% to 1.9% of the sample, which has about 410,000 clones, about nine tenths seen once. What was sequenced was peripheral blood. The receptors here all came from a woman between 35 and 50 years old with COVID-19, enrolled during active disease.

The CDR3 coding sequence is TGTGCCAGCTCACCAACAGCTAGCGGGAGCGTCAATGAGCAGTTCTTC. Amino acid sequence: CASSPTASGSVNEQFF. The genes are TRBV18 and TRBJ2-1; 10 bases fit TRBD2. The CDR3 has 16 residues. The J segment lost 6 bases and the V segment lost 2 bases, leaving 7 bases of the junction unmatched. Germline CDR1 is KGHSH and CDR2 is LQKENI.

The DNA for the CDR3 is TGCGCCAGCAGTGGAGGACAGGGCAACACTGAAGCTTTCTTT. Translating it yields CASSGGQGNTEAFF. The V gene is TRBV10-2, the J gene TRBJ1-1; TRBD1 agrees at 8 bases. Germline CDR1 reads WSHSY; CDR2 reads SAAADI. Losses at the gene ends were 4 bases for V and 2 bases for J; bases not matched to a gene: 3. The CDR3 totals 14 residues.

The gene calls are TRBV4-1 and TRBJ1-3; D remains ambiguous. The germline gives CDR1 MGHRA, CDR2 YSYEKL. V dropped 0 bases and J dropped 3 bases, with 3 bases sitting between them. The CDR3 contains 13 residues. CDR3 sequence (DNA): TGCGCCAGCAGCCAAGATTATGGAAACACCATATATTTT. Amino acids: CASSQDYGNTIYF.

This chain connects TRBV19 to TRBJ1-1; 8 nucleotides line up with TRBD1. Germline CDR1 LNHDA, CDR2 SQIVND (reference sequence). The CDR3 extends over 15 amino acids. The ends lost 2 bases at V and 1 base at J; junction bases unmatched: 3. The CDR3 DNA sequence: TGTGCCAGTAGTATAAGTACAGGGGGGAACACTGAAGCTTTCTTT. Translated, it gives CASSISTGGNTEAFF. Full variable domain (rest looked up from reference TRBV19 and TRBJ1-1): DGGITQSPKYLFRKEGQNVTLSCEQNLNHDAMYWYRQDPGQGLRLIYYSQIVNDFQKGDIAEGYSVSREKKESFPLTVTSAQKNPTAFYLCASSISTGGNTEAFFGQGTRLTVV.

The gene calls are TRBV6-5 and TRBJ2-7; the match to TRBD2 covers 8 bases. Germline V gene sequence: CDR1 MNHEY, CDR2 SVGAGI. J was trimmed by 3 bases and V by 0 bases; bases with no gene match: 4. This CDR3 comprises 15 residues. For the CDR3, the DNA is TGTGCCAGCAGTTACTCAACTAGCGGCCACTACGAGCAGTACTTC. Amino acid sequence: CASSYSTSGHYEQYF.

This chain joins TRBV5-1 and TRBJ2-6, with D tentatively TRBD2 (5 bases). V shed 1 base and J shed 0 bases, with 20 bases lying between them. The germline CDR1 and CDR2 sequences are SGHRS and YFSETQ. The CDR3 loop spans 20 amino acids. As DNA, the CDR3 is TGCGCCAGCAGCTTGTGGTCCCCGGGGTTGAGGGCCTCTGGGGCCAACGTCCTGACTTTC. Translated, it gives CASSLWSPGLRASGANVLTF.

This chain joins TRBV6-2 or TRBV6-3 and TRBJ2-7, with D perhaps matching TRBD2 (5 bases). The CDR3 loop spans 16 amino acids. V dropped 2 bases and J dropped 0 bases, with 14 bases sitting between them. CDR1 and CDR2 from the germline V gene are MNHEY and SVGEGT. The CDR3 coding sequence is TGTGCCAGCAGTTACCAAGGGAGAACGGCCTCCTACGAGCAGTACTTC. It yields the protein CASSYQGRTASYEQYF.

V and J are TRBV7-2 and TRBJ1-2; 9 bases agree with TRBD1. Per germline, CDR1 SGHTA and CDR2 FQGNSA. V lost 3 bases and J lost 10; bases outside the gene matches: 9. The CDR3 totals 14 residues. CDR3 sequence (DNA): TGTGCCAGCAGCTTGCCCGGGACAGGGTACGACTACACCTTC. Its translation is CASSLPGTGYDYTF.

The V gene is TRBV5-5, the J gene TRBJ1-3; possible D gene TRBD1, 6 bases. The CDR3 is 17 amino acids. Germline V lookup: CDR1 SGHKS, CDR2 YYEKEE (reference sequence). Trimming took 9 bases from V and 4 from J, leaving 26 bases between them. CDR3 amino acids: CATWRQEPEQGGNTIYF. The CDR3 DNA follows: TGTGCCACCTGGAGACAGGAGCCCGAGCAGGGAGGAAACACCATATATTTT.

The chain is built from TRBV28 and TRBJ1-3; tentative D call: TRBD1 (6 bases). Germline V lookup: CDR1 MDHEN, CDR2 SYDVKM. Trimming cost V 1 base and J 11 bases, with 18 bases left between them. CDR3 size: 15 residues. CDR3 loop: CASSLFLQGPNPIYF. The CDR3 DNA reads as TGTGCCAGCAGTTTATTTTTACAGGGTCCTAACCCCATATATTTT.

The V and J genes are TRBV5-5 and TRBJ1-2; D not resolved. Deletions cut 4 bases from V and 4 bases from J, with 14 bases between. CDR1 is SGHKS and CDR2 is YYEKEE in the germline V gene (reference sequence). This CDR3 spans 14 amino acids. CDR3 DNA sequence: TGTGCCAGCAGCCCGGGCGGGTCGGGCTATGGCTACACCTTC. Protein product: CASSPGGSGYGYTF.

The rearrangement joins TRBV7-8 to TRBJ2-2, with TRBD2 matching over 15 bases. CDR3 size: 19 residues. Per the germline V gene, CDR1 is SGHVS and CDR2 is FQNEAQ. Trimming took 2 bases from V and 3 from J; bases not matched to a gene: 7. CDR3 sequence (DNA): TGTGCCAGCAGCTTATGGACTAGCGGGGGGGCCTTAGACACCGGGGAGCTGTTTTTT. Encoded protein: CASSLWTSGGALDTGELFF.

The CDR3 loop reads CASRPTGVGKNIQYF. DNA for the CDR3: TGTGCCAGCAGGCCTACAGGGGTCGGCAAAAACATTCAGTACTTC. The chain links TRBV6-2 or TRBV6-3 to TRBJ2-4; 7 bases line up with TRBD1. The length of the CDR3 is 15 residues. Germline assignment: CDR1 MNHEY and CDR2 SVGEGT. The junction had 8 bases not matched to a gene; V was cut back by 6 bases and J by 3 bases.

V is TRBV7-2 and J is TRBJ1-5; the D gene is possibly TRBD1 (5 bases). Germline-derived CDR1 and CDR2 are SGHTA and FQGNSA. The CDR3 extends over 15 amino acids. Trimming took 3 bases from V and 0 from J, leaving 9 bases between them. The CDR3 loop reads CASSFAGGSNQPQHF. The CDR3, as DNA: TGTGCCAGCAGCTTCGCGGGGGGTAGCAATCAGCCCCAGCATTTT.

CDR3 protein: CASSPDSSNYGYTF. The DNA for the CDR3 is TGTGCCAGCTCACCCGACAGTTCCAACTATGGCTACACCTTC. The J gene is TRBJ1-2, the V gene TRBV18; D perhaps matches TRBD1 (5 bases). With 3 bases removed from V and 2 bases from J, the gap between germline ends came to 10 bases. CDR1 KGHSH and CDR2 LQKENI come from the germline V gene. CDR3 length: 14 residues.

The rearrangement uses TRBV7-9 and TRBJ1-2; D possibly corresponds to TRBD1 (5 bases). Germline V gene sequence: CDR1 SEHNR, CDR2 FQNEAQ (reference sequence). This CDR3 has 16 amino acids. The V end was cut by 1 base, the J end by 6 bases, with 18 bases between. The CDR3 spells CASSLGWGDDPDGYTF. The DNA for the CDR3 is TGTGCCAGCAGCTTAGGTTGGGGGGACGATCCGGATGGCTACACCTTC.

The chain carries TRBV27 and TRBJ2-3; 7 bases match TRBD1. This CDR3 spans 15 amino acids. Per the germline V gene, CDR1 is MNHEY and CDR2 is SMNVEV (reference sequence). With 7 bases clipped from V and 0 bases from J, the junction kept 7 bases outside the gene matches. The CDR3 sequence is CASTSPRGSTDTQYF. The CDR3, as DNA: TGTGCCAGCACCTCCCCCAGGGGGAGCACAGATACGCAGTATTTT.

This clone was counted only a few times. Written as DNA, the CDR3 is TGTGCCAGCTCACCAGATCCGGGACACGGTCAGCCCCAGCATTTT. Translation gives CASSPDPGHGQPQHF. The chain uses TRBV18 and TRBJ1-5; D is perhaps TRBD1 (6 bases). This CDR3 contains 15 residues. The germline V gene has CDR1 KGHSH and CDR2 LQKENI. Between the trimmed V and J ends, which lost 2 bases and 6 bases, there was a span of 14 bases.

V is TRBV7-9 and J is TRBJ1-1; D might be TRBD1 (5 bases). V lost 5 bases and J lost 4, with 8 bases in between. The CDR3 runs to 12 residues. The germline gives CDR1 SEHNR, CDR2 FQNEAQ (reference sequence). The CDR3 loop reads CASSQGATEAFF. For the CDR3, the DNA is TGTGCCAGCAGCCAGGGTGCCACTGAAGCTTTCTTT.

V gene TRBV24-1 combines with J gene TRBJ1-2; TRBD1 agrees at 9 bases. CDR3 length: 16 residues. Germline V gene data show CDR1 as KGHDR and CDR2 as SFDVKD. The trim removed 4 bases at V and 7 bases at J, leaving 12 bases unmatched. This chain's CDR3 is CATSDPTPGQGSGYTF. CDR3 DNA sequence: TGTGCCACCAGTGACCCCACCCCGGGACAGGGCTCTGGCTACACCTTC.

The chain recombines TRBV6-5 with TRBJ1-5, with D uncertain. Per the germline V gene, CDR1 is MNHEY and CDR2 is SVGAGI. V was clipped by 6 bases and J by 0 bases, with 12 bases between them. The CDR3 spans 15 residues. CDR3 DNA sequence: TGTGCCAGCAGGTCCGGGATGAATAGCAATCAGCCCCAGCATTTT. The encoded protein is CASRSGMNSNQPQHF.